Shown below are 12 T cell receptor beta chains from a single sample sequenced in a study of a mutant IDH1 vaccine in newly diagnosed glioma. These TCRs are of unknown antigen specificity. The time point: week 23, last vaccination. Every vaccination contained 300 ug of the mutant IDH1 20-mer peptide and was paired with topical imiquimod. Repertoires were generated with immunoSEQ multiplex PCR, while TCRdb's copy carries only in-frame clones and drops some. The sample holds tens of thousands of clones; around 82% are singletons and the top ten take 13%. The sequencing here drew on PBMCs, taken from a glioma patient whose treatment included an IDH1 peptide vaccine. The receptors derive from a man aged 18-30 years with glioma.

This sequence joins TRBV6-5 and TRBJ2-7, with a possible D match to TRBD2 (6 bases). Trimming took off 2 bases at V and 3 bases at J, with 14 bases between the two ends. This CDR3 has 15 amino acids. Germline CDR1 reads MNHEY; CDR2 reads SVGAGI. CDR3 DNA: TGTGCCAGCAGTTACAGCCTCCCGGGGGACTACGAGCAGTACTTC. Encoded protein: CASSYSLPGDYEQYF.

The chain is built from TRBV7-9 and TRBJ2-7; unclear D gene. The CDR3 is 12 residues long. Trimming removed 4 bases at V and 3 bases at J, with 7 bases between. Germline CDR1 SEHNR, CDR2 FQNEAQ (reference sequence). The CDR3 protein is CASSSDGYEQYF. CDR3 nucleotides: TGTGCCAGCAGCTCGGACGGCTACGAGCAGTACTTC. The whole variable domain, remainder taken from reference TRBV7-9 and TRBJ2-7, is DTGVSQNPRHKITKRGQNVTFRCDPISEHNRLYWYRQTLGQGPEFLTYFQNEAQLEKSRLLSDRFSAERPKGSFSTLEIQRTEQGDSAMYLCASSSDGYEQYFGPGTRLTVT.

The genes are TRBV7-8 and TRBJ1-1; D may be TRBD1 (5 bases). Trimming pared 2 bases from V and 4 bases from J, leaving 8 bases between. CDR1 and CDR2 (germline): SGHVS, FQNEAQ. The CDR3 is 13 residues long. The CDR3 reads CASSLSGGTEAFF. CDR3 DNA: TGTGCCAGCAGCTTAAGCGGGGGCACTGAAGCTTTCTTT.

The chain joins TRBV19 to TRBJ2-7, with D possibly TRBD1 on 5 matching bases. Germline CDR1 LNHDA, CDR2 SQIVND (reference sequence). The length of the CDR3 is 13 residues. Trimming took 8 bases from V and 7 from J, leaving 18 bases between them. The CDR3 nucleotides are TGTGCCAGTTCTTCAATTGGGGCAGAAGAGCAGTACTTC. The encoded protein is CASSSIGAEEQYF.

The V and J genes are TRBV27 and TRBJ2-5; 14 bases are shared with TRBD2. This CDR3 region has 18 residues. V lost 2 bases to trimming and J lost 2 bases; unmatched junction nucleotides: 7. In germline, CDR1 is MNHEY, CDR2 SMNVEV (reference sequence). CDR3 nucleotides: TGTGCCAGCAGTTTACGGGGACTAGCGGGAGTAGGACAAGAGACCCAGTACTTC. Encoded protein: CASSLRGLAGVGQETQYF.

V gene TRBV27 combines with J gene TRBJ2-7; 7 bases fit TRBD2. V dropped 3 bases and J dropped 2; count of bases not matched to a gene: 10. This CDR3 has 16 residues. Germline V lookup: CDR1 MNHEY, CDR2 SMNVEV (reference sequence). CDR3 residues: CASSLRAGVNTYEQYF. The CDR3, as DNA: TGTGCCAGCAGTTTGAGGGCGGGAGTAAACACCTACGAGCAGTACTTC.

Only one count was recorded for this clone. The genes are TRBV30 and TRBJ1-5; D is unresolved. Germline V gives CDR1 GTSNPN, CDR2 SVGIG (reference sequence). V dropped 3 bases and J dropped 6 bases, with 18 bases sitting between them. The CDR3 spans 15 residues. DNA for the CDR3: TGTGCCTGGAGCTTACGGGTAATGACTGGTCAGCCCCAGCATTTT. Protein product: CAWSLRVMTGQPQHF.

The genes are TRBV6-6 and TRBJ1-2; the D is unclear. V shed 2 bases and J shed 4 bases, with 8 bases lying between them. This CDR3 spans 13 amino acids. The germline V gene has CDR1 MNHNY and CDR2 SVGAGI (reference sequence). This CDR3 is CASSYADSYGYTF. CDR3 coding DNA: TGTGCCAGCAGTTACGCAGATTCCTATGGCTACACCTTC.

The chain couples TRBV4-3 to TRBJ1-2; TRBD1 matches 7 bases. Germline CDR1 LGHNA, CDR2 YSLEER. The CDR3 spans 13 residues. The ends lost 4 bases at V and 6 bases at J; junction bases unmatched: 5. In DNA form, the CDR3 reads TGCGCCAGCAGCCCGACAGGGATCAATGGCTACACCTTC. It encodes CASSPTGINGYTF.

This clone came up a few times. The V and J genes are TRBV5-1 and TRBJ1-1; 7 bases fit TRBD1. Trimming took 5 bases from V and 0 from J; bases not matched to a gene: 7. This CDR3 has 15 amino acids. Germline V gene data show CDR1 as SGHRS and CDR2 as YFSETQ. CDR3 nucleotide sequence: TGCGCCAGCAGGTCCCGACAGGGCCTGAACACTGAAGCTTTCTTT. Amino acids: CASRSRQGLNTEAFF.

This chain connects TRBV27 to TRBJ2-1; tentative D call: TRBD2 (6 bases). This CDR3 has 14 residues. Trimming removed 3 bases from V and 10 bases from J, with 16 bases in between. Germline CDR1 and CDR2: MNHEY and SMNVEV (reference sequence). This CDR3 reads CASSFRDWGWEQFF. The CDR3 nucleotides are TGTGCCAGCAGTTTCCGGGACTGGGGATGGGAGCAGTTCTTC.

The V and J genes are TRBV7-3 and TRBJ2-2, with 8 bases matching TRBD2. The germline gives CDR1 SGHTA, CDR2 FQGTGA. V was pared by 2 bases and J by 6 bases, with 5 bases of the junction left unmatched. The CDR3 spans 15 residues. In DNA, the CDR3 is TGTGCCAGCAGCTTAGCGGGGGGTAACGCCGGGGAGCTGTTTTTT. Residues: CASSLAGGNAGELFF.